These T cell receptor beta chains were read from a single sample in a study of cytotoxic CD8 clonotypes in ibrutinib-treated CLL. Profiled with immunoSEQ multiplex PCR; TCRdb holds only in-frame clones, not every one. Of 140,000 to 150,000 clones listed, 76% are singletons. The specimen was PBMCs, collected after 24 months of ibrutinib treatment. The receptors come from a human donor with chronic lymphocytic leukemia. Both conserved end residues are part of each CDR3. A D gene is named only where the DNA matches it firmly. Clone size, where shown, is once, few, many, or a class for clones that have expanded.

abundance	v_gene	j_gene	d_gene	CDR3nt	CDR3aa
-	TRBV5-1	TRBJ2-3	TRBD1	TGCGCCAGCAGCGGGGGACAGGGCGCGGATACGCAGTATTTT	CASSGGQGADTQYF
few	TRBV2	TRBJ2-7	TRBD1	TGTGCCAGCAGAGACAGGGCCTACGAGCAGTACTTC	CASRDRAYEQYF
-	TRBV28	TRBJ1-5	-	TGTGCCAGCAGGGCGGGGGACCAGCCCCAGCATTTT	CASRAGDQPQHF
-	TRBV4-3	TRBJ2-3	TRBD2	TGCGCCAGCAGCCAAGACTGGGGGGGGACCGCAGATACGCAGTATTTT	CASSQDWGGTADTQYF
-	TRBV20-1	TRBJ2-7	TRBD2	TGCAGTGCTCGGGAGGACTACGAGCAGTACTTC	CSAREDYEQYF
-	TRBV6-5	TRBJ2-7	-	TGTGCCACCTCGGTCACCTCCGAGCAGTACTTC	CATSVTSEQYF
-	TRBV28	TRBJ1-2	TRBD1	TGTGCCAGCAGCCCAGGTGGGGCAGGGGGCGGCTATGGCTACACCTTC	CASSPGGAGGGYGYTF
-	TRBV9	TRBJ2-1	TRBD2	TGTGCCAGCGGGTTAGCGGGATTCCAGGGGCAGTTCTTC	CASGLAGFQGQFF
few	TRBV25-1	TRBJ1-2	-	TGTGCCAGCAGTAAACTTGGTTCCAACTATGGCTACACCTTC	CASSKLGSNYGYTF
-	TRBV5-6	TRBJ2-7	-	TGTGCCAGCAGCTTTCTGGGATTAGCCTACGAGCAGTACTTC	CASSFLGLAYEQYF
-	TRBV28	TRBJ1-6	-	TGTGCCAGCAGCACCCCAGGAGGGCCAGGTTCACCCCTCCACTTT	CASSTPGGPGSPLHF
few	TRBV28	TRBJ1-4	-	TGTGCCAGCAGTTTATTCGGCAGGGCGGATGAAAAACTGTTTTTT	CASSLFGRADEKLFF
few	TRBV7-2	TRBJ2-5	-	TGTGCCAGCAGCTTAGGGACAGTTCCAGAGACCCAGTACTTC	CASSLGTVPETQYF
few	TRBV5-4	TRBJ2-1	TRBD1	TGTGCCAGCAGCCCGGGGGCGACAGGGGGCAATGAGCAGTTCTTC	CASSPGATGGNEQFF
-	TRBV15	TRBJ2-7	-	TGTGCCACCAGCAGAGATGGTTGGGGGGACTCATCCTACGAGCAGTACTTC	CATSRDGWGDSSYEQYF
once	TRBV7-2	TRBJ1-2	-	TGTGCCAGCAGCCCAAGTGGCGGTTGGGCTAACTATGGCTACACCTTC	CASSPSGGWANYGYTF
-	TRBV7-9	TRBJ2-3	-	TGTGCCAGCAGCCCGGAGGTAGTGAGCACAGATACGCAGTATTTT	CASSPEVVSTDTQYF
-	TRBV5-6	TRBJ2-4	-	TGTGCCAGCAGCCGACGGGGAAAAAACATTCAGTACTTC	CASSRRGKNIQYF
-	TRBV4-2	TRBJ2-3	-	TGTGCCAGCAGCCAAGTCGGGACCCACGCGGGTACGCAGTATTTT	CASSQVGTHAGTQYF
-	TRBV7-6	TRBJ1-4	-	TGTGCCAGCAGCTTAGCAATTGGAGAAAAACTGTTTTTT	CASSLAIGEKLFF
-	TRBV4-1	TRBJ2-2	TRBD2	TGCGCCAGCAGCCCTGGTCGGGGACTAGCAGAGAACACCGGGGAGCTGTTTTTT	CASSPGRGLAENTGELFF
-	TRBV4-3	TRBJ1-2	-	TGCGCCAGCAGCCAAGACTTCGGGTCTAACTATGGCTACACCTTC	CASSQDFGSNYGYTF
-	TRBV4-2	TRBJ2-7	-	TGTGCCAGCAGCCCCGGGACACCCAATGGGGACGAGCAGTACTTC	CASSPGTPNGDEQYF
-	TRBV21-1	TRBJ1-5	-	TGTGCCAGCAAGGGGGATAGCAATCAGCCCCAGCATTTT	CASKGDSNQPQHF
-	TRBV4-2	TRBJ2-7	TRBD2	TGTGCCAGCAGCCAAGGGCCTAGCGGGACTTACGAGCAGTACTTC	CASSQGPSGTYEQYF
once	TRBV28	TRBJ2-7	-	TGTGCCAGCAGTTTATTAGTACAGACCTCCTACGAGCAGTACTTC	CASSLLVQTSYEQYF
-	TRBV7-9	TRBJ2-7	-	TGTGCCAGCAGCTTAGAGGGCCTCTACGAGCAGTACTTC	CASSLEGLYEQYF
few	TRBV6-5	TRBJ2-7	TRBD1	TGTGCCAGCAGCCCGACAGGGGCCGACGAGCAGTACTTC	CASSPTGADEQYF
once	TRBV7-8	TRBJ1-3	-	TGTGCCAGCAGCCGAGCGGGCATAGCTGGAAACACCATATATTTT	CASSRAGIAGNTIYF
-	TRBV7-2	TRBJ2-3	TRBD2	TGTGCCAGCAGCCCCCTAGCGGGGAGCACAGATACGCAGTATTTT	CASSPLAGSTDTQYF
-	TRBV30	TRBJ2-5	-	TGTGCCTGGGCCCAAAGGGGAGAGACCCAGTACTTC	CAWAQRGETQYF